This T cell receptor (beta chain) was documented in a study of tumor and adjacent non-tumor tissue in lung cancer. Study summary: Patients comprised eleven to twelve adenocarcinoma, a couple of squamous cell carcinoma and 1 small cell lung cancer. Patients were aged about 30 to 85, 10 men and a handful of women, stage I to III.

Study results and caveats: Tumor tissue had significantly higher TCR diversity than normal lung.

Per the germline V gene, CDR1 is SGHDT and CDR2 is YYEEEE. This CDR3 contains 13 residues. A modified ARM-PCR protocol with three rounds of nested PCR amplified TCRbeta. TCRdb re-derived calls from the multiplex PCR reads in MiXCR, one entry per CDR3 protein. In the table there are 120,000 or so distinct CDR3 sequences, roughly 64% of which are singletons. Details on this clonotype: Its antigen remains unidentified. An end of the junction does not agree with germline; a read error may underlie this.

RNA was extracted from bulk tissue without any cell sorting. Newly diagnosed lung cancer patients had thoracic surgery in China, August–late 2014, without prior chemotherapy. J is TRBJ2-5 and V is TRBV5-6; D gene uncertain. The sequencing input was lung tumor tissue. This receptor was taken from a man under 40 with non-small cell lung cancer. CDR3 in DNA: TGTGCCAGGAGCTTACCATCTCGGGAGACCCAGTACTTC. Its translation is CARSLPSRETQYF. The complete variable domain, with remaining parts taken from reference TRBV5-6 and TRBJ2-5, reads DAGVTQSPTHLIKTRGQQVTLRCSPKSGHDTVSWYQQALGQGPQFIFQYYEEEERQRGNFPDRFSGHQFPNYSSELNVNALLLGDSALYLCARSLPSRETQYFGPGTRLLVL.